Presented here are 19 T cell receptor beta chains from one specimen sequenced in a study of Ad26.COV2.S vaccination and SARS-CoV-2 variants (dated by TCRdb to about 2021). Explained via the paper, the treatment or condition label denotes: approximately 18 received Ad26.COV2.S at low or high dose, single or two shots; about 5 received placebo; per-sample allocation not given. For vaccine and placebo recipients, repertoires were sequenced using samples collected on day 63 after the first injection. Preparation of the library involved the immunoSEQ multiplex PCR assay. TCRdb stores this immuneACCESS table with in-frame sequences only. Part of the clones is absent; in the studies checked, under half of the shortfall reflects unresolved V genes, and no reason is known for the rest. This sample gives around 400,000 clones in total; around 89% of them show up just once. The ten biggest clones cover around 1.9% of the sample.

This material consisted of peripheral blood, taken in a trial of Ad26.COV2.S vaccine versus placebo. The receptors were sampled from a person between 18 and 65 years old who received the Ad26.COV2.S COVID-19 vaccine or a placebo.

The genes are TRBV4-2 and TRBJ1-1; D uncertain. Germline CDR1 LGHNA, CDR2 YNFKEQ. Trimming left V 0 bases short and J 4 bases short, with 9 bases between. The CDR3 spans 14 residues. DNA of the CDR3: TGTGCCAGCAGCCAAGATCGCTGGATCACTGAAGCTTTCTTT. Its translation is CASSQDRWITEAFF.

The chain carries TRBV4-2 and TRBJ1-4; 9 positions match TRBD1. With 0 bases clipped from V and 5 bases from J, the junction kept 4 bases outside the gene matches. This CDR3 contains 16 residues. Germline CDR1 reads LGHNA; CDR2 reads YNFKEQ. The CDR3 DNA sequence: TGTGCCAGCAGCCAAGATTCGGACAGGGGAAATGAAAAACTGTTTTTT. The encoded protein is CASSQDSDRGNEKLFF.

The CDR3 bases are TGCGCCAGCAGCCCCCGAGGACAGAGGGGCTCCTACAATGAGCAGTTCTTC. Amino acid sequence: CASSPRGQRGSYNEQFF. V gene TRBV5-1 combines with J gene TRBJ2-1, with D tentatively TRBD1 (6 bases). Germline V gives CDR1 SGHRS, CDR2 YFSETQ. The CDR3 is 17 residues long. The ends were cut back, 4 bases at V and 0 bases at J, with 17 bases in the middle.

The chain has TRBV5-5 and TRBJ2-5; D is possibly TRBD1 or TRBD2 (6 bases each). The CDR3 extends over 14 amino acids. Trimming removed 4 bases at V and 7 bases at J, with 17 bases between. CDR1 is SGHKS and CDR2 is YYEKEE in the germline V gene (reference sequence). In DNA form, the CDR3 reads TGTGCCAGCAGCCCGGGGGCGGCCCCAGGGACCCAGTACTTC. Amino acid sequence: CASSPGAAPGTQYF.

The chain couples TRBV9 to TRBJ1-2; no reliable D call. With 0 bases removed from V and 0 bases from J, the gap between germline ends came to 21 bases. This CDR3 has 19 amino acids. Looked up from germline, CDR1 is SGDLS and CDR2 is YYNGEE. In DNA, the CDR3 is TGTGCCAGCAGCGTAGACCTCGGACTAGCGCATATTACTAACTATGGCTACACCTTC. It codes for CASSVDLGLAHITNYGYTF. The full variable domain, completed using reference TRBV9 and TRBJ1-2, is DSGVTQTPKHLITATGQRVTLRCSPRSGDLSVYWYQQSLDQGLQFLIQYYNGEERAKGNILERFSAQQFPDLHSELNLSSLELGDSALYFCASSVDLGLAHITNYGYTFGSGTRLTVV.

The rearrangement joins TRBV5-6 to TRBJ1-4, with TRBD1 matching over 9 bases. Per the germline V gene, CDR1 is SGHDT and CDR2 is YYEEEE. V dropped 4 bases and J dropped 4; count of bases not matched to a gene: 2. The CDR3 totals 14 residues. In nucleotides, the CDR3 is TGTGCCAGCAGCCGGGGACAGGGTAATGAAAAACTGTTTTTT. Protein sequence: CASSRGQGNEKLFF.

This sequence joins TRBV28 and TRBJ1-1; D might be TRBD1 (5 bases). V lost 3 bases to trimming and J lost 10 bases, with 9 bases between them. Germline CDR1 MDHEN, CDR2 SYDVKM. This CDR3 contains 11 residues. The CDR3 is CASSFRDGAFF. CDR3 DNA sequence: TGTGCCAGCAGTTTCAGGGATGGAGCTTTCTTT.

This chain uses TRBV7-2 with TRBJ2-7, with a tentative D call TRBD1 (5 bases). The CDR3 spans 13 residues. Trimming removed 5 bases from V and 4 bases from J, with 12 bases in between. CDR1 SGHTA and CDR2 FQGNSA come from the germline V gene. This CDR3 is CASSPQRTYEQYF. The CDR3 region has the DNA TGTGCCAGCAGCCCGCAAAGGACATACGAGCAGTACTTC.

Only a few counts were recorded for this clone. The chain employs TRBV18 and TRBJ1-1; 9 bases align to TRBD1. V shed 6 bases, J shed 3 bases, and the junction held 2 bases outside the gene matches. The CDR3 sequence is 13 residues long. Germline-derived CDR1 and CDR2 are KGHSH and LQKENI. The CDR3 here is CASSRTGDTEAFF. In nucleotides, the CDR3 is TGTGCCAGCTCCCGGACAGGGGACACTGAAGCTTTCTTT.

The V gene is TRBV5-1, the J gene TRBJ2-2, with TRBD2 matching 14 bases. The CDR3 totals 15 residues. Germline V gene data show CDR1 as SGHRS and CDR2 as YFSETQ. Unmatched junction bases numbered 5, after V lost 4 bases and J lost 9 bases. CDR3 residues: CASSTGLAGARELFF. CDR3 bases: TGCGCCAGCAGCACGGGACTAGCGGGAGCCAGGGAGCTGTTTTTT.

The chain employs TRBV11-2 and TRBJ2-1; D ambiguous. CDR3 length: 15 amino acids. Per germline, CDR1 SGHAT and CDR2 FQNNGV. V was trimmed by 3 bases and J by 8 bases, leaving 17 bases between them. The CDR3, as DNA: TGTGCCAGCAGCTTCATAGGGCTGGCGAAGGATGAGCAGTTCTTC. This encodes CASSFIGLAKDEQFF.

This chain's CDR3 is CASTSLSGASGTEQFF. The CDR3 nucleotides read TGTGCCAGCACCTCTCTAAGTGGGGCTAGCGGCACGGAGCAGTTCTTC. The chain is built from TRBV5-4 and TRBJ2-1, with 7 bases aligning to TRBD2. The CDR3 extends over 16 amino acids. Trimming at V came to 6 bases and at J to 10 bases, leaving 19 bases not matched to a gene. Germline loops: CDR1 SGHNT, CDR2 YYREEE (reference sequence).

Only one count was recorded for this clone. J is TRBJ2-2 and V is TRBV4-1, with TRBD2 matching 9 bases. Losses at the gene ends were 5 bases for V and 6 bases for J; bases not matched to a gene: 4. The CDR3 is 14 residues long. Germline CDR1 MGHRA, CDR2 YSYEKL. In nucleotides, the CDR3 is TGCGCCAGCAGCACACCTAGCGGGGCCGGGGAGCTGTTTTTT. This sequence encodes CASSTPSGAGELFF.

The chain links TRBV6-6 to TRBJ2-7; 12 positions match TRBD2. CDR1 MNHNY and CDR2 SVGAGI come from the germline V gene (reference sequence). The junction had 1 base not matched to a gene; V was cut back by 2 bases and J by 2 bases. This CDR3 is 15 amino acids long. CDR3 DNA sequence: TGTGCCAGCAGTTACAGGACTAGCGGGACCTACGAGCAGTACTTC. Encoded protein: CASSYRTSGTYEQYF.

J is TRBJ2-7 and V is TRBV27, with a weak D call TRBD1 (6 bases). Germline V CDR1 and CDR2: MNHEY, SMNVEV (reference sequence). Trimming removed 4 bases from V and 2 bases from J, with 18 bases in between. This CDR3 contains 16 residues. CDR3 bases: TGTGCCAGCAGTTCCTCCTGGACAGCTATACCCTACGAGCAGTACTTC. Translated: CASSSSWTAIPYEQYF.

The chain links TRBV10-3 to TRBJ2-2, with D uncertain. Germline assignment: CDR1 ENHRY and CDR2 SYGVKD. The CDR3 consists of 13 residues. Between the trimmed V and J ends, which lost 0 bases and 5 bases, there was a span of 4 bases. This chain's CDR3 is CAISESATGELFF. The CDR3 DNA sequence: TGTGCCATCAGTGAGTCGGCTACCGGGGAGCTGTTTTTT.

This chain links TRBV7-8 with TRBJ1-1, with D tentatively TRBD1 (6 bases). Germline loops: CDR1 SGHVS, CDR2 FQNEAQ. V shed 4 bases and J shed 5 bases, with 11 bases lying between them. There are 13 residues in the CDR3. The CDR3 nucleotides are TGTGCCAGCAGCTCGATACAGGGTACTGAAGCTTTCTTT. Protein sequence: CASSSIQGTEAFF.

The chain joins TRBV2 to TRBJ1-5; D is ambiguous. Between the trimmed V and J ends, which lost 8 bases and 0 bases, there was a span of 5 bases. Germline V gives CDR1 SNHLY, CDR2 FYNNEI. The CDR3 sequence is 12 residues long. The CDR3 nucleotides are TGTGCCAGCTGCCTTAGCAATCAGCCCCAGCATTTT. Translating it yields CASCLSNQPQHF.

J is TRBJ2-5 and V is TRBV5-1; TRBD2 matches 10 bases. Germline V gene lookup returns CDR1 SGHRS and CDR2 YFSETQ. V was clipped by 4 bases and J by 4 bases; unmatched bases: 16. This CDR3 comprises 18 residues. The CDR3 bases are TGCGCCAGCAGCGCGAGGACTAGCGGCACTGGGGCGGGAGAGACCCAGTACTTC. Translation: CASSARTSGTGAGETQYF.